This T cell receptor beta chain was identified in a study of CD8+CD57+ T cells in acquired aplastic anemia. About the research overall: Yields of DNA that came from sorted CD4+ and CD8+ cells averaged 3.2 ug. Among healthy donors, CD4+ cells averaged around 11 million reads.

This CDR3 is 15 amino acids long. Trimming took 5 bases from V and 7 from J, leaving 18 bases between them. Looked up from germline, CDR1 is SGHAT and CDR2 is FQNNGV. The TCR beta profiling, which covered VDJ combination and CDR3 sequence, was carried out using genomic DNA as the template. TCRdb used MiXCR to reprocess the reads, holding one entry per CDR3 protein. This sample has about 42,000 distinct CDR3 sequences, with 68% found just once. For this clonotype: Its antigen is still unknown.

Study results and limitations: Some 31 shared CD8+ CDR3s appeared highly expressed within patients' immunodominant clones.

This chain joins TRBV11-2 and TRBJ2-1; TRBD1 or TRBD2 may be the D gene (6 bases each). This receptor was obtained from a human donor in good health, serving as a control. The sequenced sample consisted of sorted CD4+, CD8+, or CD8+CD57+ T cells (not recorded which) from PBMCs. The CDR3, as DNA: TGTGCCAGCAGCGCCGTTAGCGGAGGGGGGAATGAGCAGTTCTTC. Its protein is CASSAVSGGGNEQFF.